This T cell receptor (beta chain) was sequenced during a study of regulatory T cells in long-lasting Graves disease. Overall study context: Positive TSH receptor antibodies alongside over 5 years of antithyroid drugs were what marked Graves' disease as persistent. Study-level results: Persistent patients shared 2,700 or so public clonotypes among themselves. Newly diagnosed patients shared fewer, at some 900. TCR diversity in persistent Graves' patients was below that of newly diagnosed ones.

The time point: persistent/refractory GD, antithyroid drugs over 5 years with positive TRAb. Scientists built the TCR library using RNA that was extracted from PBMCs. This clonotype appeared a few times. Its target is not known. Germline assignment: CDR1 MNHEY and CDR2 SVGEGT. The CDR3 sequence is 13 residues long. V lost 2 bases to trimming and J lost 6 bases, with 10 bases between them. Both iRepertoire HTBI primers and Arm-PCR of CDR3 regions were used to build the TCR beta libraries. Original methodology: Identified across the samples were over 50 TRBV segments and roughly 13 TRBJ segments. Via MiXCR, TCRdb re-called the multiplex PCR reads, giving one row per CDR3 protein. The V and J calls here are based on TCRdb, not the publication. Among a few hundred thousand distinct CDR3 sequences listed, 23% were seen once.

This clonotype was sampled from a female donor with Graves disease. The sample in question was peripheral blood mononuclear cells (PBMCs), obtained when the disease was refractory, from a patient treated with antithyroid drugs. The chain links TRBV6-2 or TRBV6-3 to TRBJ1-1; D call uncertain. The chain's CDR3 is CASSYRSRAEAFF. DNA for the CDR3: TGTGCCAGCAGTTACAGGAGTAGGGCTGAAGCTTTCTTT.